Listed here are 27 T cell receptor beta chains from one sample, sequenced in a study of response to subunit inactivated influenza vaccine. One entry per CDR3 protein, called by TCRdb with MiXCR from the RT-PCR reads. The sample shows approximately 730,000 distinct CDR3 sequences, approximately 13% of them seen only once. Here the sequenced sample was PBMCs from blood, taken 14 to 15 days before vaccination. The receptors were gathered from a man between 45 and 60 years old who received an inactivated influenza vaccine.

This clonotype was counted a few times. The CDR3 nucleotides are TGCGCCAGCAGCCCCGGGACAAACAAAGAGACCCAGTACTTC. Its translation: CASSPGTNKETQYF. This chain links TRBV5-1 with TRBJ2-5; D is perhaps TRBD1 (6 bases). The CDR3 contains 14 residues. Germline CDR1 SGHRS, CDR2 YFSETQ. Trimming took 4 bases from V and 3 from J, leaving 13 bases between them.

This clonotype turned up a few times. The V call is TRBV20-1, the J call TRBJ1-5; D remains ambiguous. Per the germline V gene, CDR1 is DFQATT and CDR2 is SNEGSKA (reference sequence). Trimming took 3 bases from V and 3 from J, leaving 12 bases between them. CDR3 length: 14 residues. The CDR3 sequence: CSASRVMINQPQHF. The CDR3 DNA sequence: TGCAGTGCTAGCCGGGTGATGATCAATCAGCCCCAGCATTTT.

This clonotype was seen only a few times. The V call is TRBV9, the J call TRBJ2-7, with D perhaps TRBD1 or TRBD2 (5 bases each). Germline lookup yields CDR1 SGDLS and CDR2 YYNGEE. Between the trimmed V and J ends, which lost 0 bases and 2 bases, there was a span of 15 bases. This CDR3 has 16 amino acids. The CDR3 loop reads CASSVGAGAFAYEQYF. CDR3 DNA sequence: TGTGCCAGCAGCGTAGGGGCCGGGGCATTTGCCTACGAGCAGTACTTC. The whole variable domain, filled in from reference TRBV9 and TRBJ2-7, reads DSGVTQTPKHLITATGQRVTLRCSPRSGDLSVYWYQQSLDQGLQFLIQYYNGEERAKGNILERFSAQQFPDLHSELNLSSLELGDSALYFCASSVGAGAFAYEQYFGPGTRLTVT.

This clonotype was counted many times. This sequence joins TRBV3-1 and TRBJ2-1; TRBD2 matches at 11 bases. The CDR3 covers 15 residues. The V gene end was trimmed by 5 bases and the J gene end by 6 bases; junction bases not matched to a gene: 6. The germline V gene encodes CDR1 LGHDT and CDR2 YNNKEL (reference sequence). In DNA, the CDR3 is TGTGCCAGCAGCGGGACTAGCGGAGTCCCCAATGAGCAGTTCTTC. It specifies CASSGTSGVPNEQFF.

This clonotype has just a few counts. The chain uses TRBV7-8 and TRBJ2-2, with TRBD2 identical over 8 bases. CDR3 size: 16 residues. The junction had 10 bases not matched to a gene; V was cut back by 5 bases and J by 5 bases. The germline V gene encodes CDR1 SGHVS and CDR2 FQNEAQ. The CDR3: CASSHSSGSRTGELFF. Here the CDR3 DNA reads TGTGCCAGCAGCCACAGCAGCGGGAGTAGGACCGGGGAGCTGTTTTTT.

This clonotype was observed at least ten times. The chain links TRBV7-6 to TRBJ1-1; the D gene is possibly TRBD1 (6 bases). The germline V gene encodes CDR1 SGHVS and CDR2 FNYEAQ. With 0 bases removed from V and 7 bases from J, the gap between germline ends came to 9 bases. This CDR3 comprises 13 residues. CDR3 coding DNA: TGTGCCAGCAGCTTAGCAGGGGGAAATGAAGCTTTCTTT. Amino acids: CASSLAGGNEAFF.

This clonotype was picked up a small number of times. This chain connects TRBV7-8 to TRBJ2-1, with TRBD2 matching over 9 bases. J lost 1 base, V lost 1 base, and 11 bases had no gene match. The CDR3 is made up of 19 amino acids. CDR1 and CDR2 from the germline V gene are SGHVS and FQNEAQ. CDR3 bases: TGTGCCAGCAGCTTAGGCCGCGGGGGGGGCTCTATGTCCTACAATGAGCAGTTCTTC. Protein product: CASSLGRGGGSMSYNEQFF.

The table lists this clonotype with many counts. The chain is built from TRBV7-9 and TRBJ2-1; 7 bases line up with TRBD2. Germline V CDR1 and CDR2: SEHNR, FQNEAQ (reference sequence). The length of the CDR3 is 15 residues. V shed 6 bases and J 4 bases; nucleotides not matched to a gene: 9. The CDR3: CASSPGVAGYNEQFF. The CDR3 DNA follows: TGTGCCAGCAGTCCCGGGGTAGCGGGTTACAATGAGCAGTTCTTC. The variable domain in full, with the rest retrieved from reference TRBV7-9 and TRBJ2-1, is DTGVSQNPRHKITKRGQNVTFRCDPISEHNRLYWYRQTLGQGPEFLTYFQNEAQLEKSRLLSDRFSAERPKGSFSTLEIQRTEQGDSAMYLCASSPGVAGYNEQFFGPGTRLTVL.

CDR3 in amino acids: CASSLDFYGGHTQYF. The CDR3 DNA reads as TGTGCCAGCAGCTTAGATTTCTACGGGGGCCATACGCAGTATTTT. This chain links TRBV11-2 with TRBJ2-3; perhaps D is TRBD1 or TRBD2 (6 bases each). Germline V gene data show CDR1 as SGHAT and CDR2 as FQNNGV. The CDR3 contains 15 residues. V dropped 0 bases and J dropped 7 bases, with 14 bases sitting between them.

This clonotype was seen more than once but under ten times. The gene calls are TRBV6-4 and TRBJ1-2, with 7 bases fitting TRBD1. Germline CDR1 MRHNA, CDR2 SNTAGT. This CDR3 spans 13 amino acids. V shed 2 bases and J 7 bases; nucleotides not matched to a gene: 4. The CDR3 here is CASSDAPGGGYTF. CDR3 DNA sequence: TGTGCCAGCAGTGACGCTCCAGGGGGTGGCTACACCTTC.

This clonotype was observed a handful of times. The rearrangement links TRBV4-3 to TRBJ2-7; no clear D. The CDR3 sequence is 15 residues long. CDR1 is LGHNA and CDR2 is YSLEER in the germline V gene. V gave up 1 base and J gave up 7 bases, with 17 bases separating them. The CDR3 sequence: CASSQGVQRQTEQYF. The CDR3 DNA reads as TGCGCCAGCAGCCAAGGCGTGCAGAGACAAACGGAGCAGTACTTC.

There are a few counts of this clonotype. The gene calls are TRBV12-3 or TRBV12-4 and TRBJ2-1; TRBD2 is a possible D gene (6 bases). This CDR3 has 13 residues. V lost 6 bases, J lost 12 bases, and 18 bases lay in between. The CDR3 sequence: CASSTGGRVGQFF. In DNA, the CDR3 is TGTGCCAGCAGCACCGGGGGAAGAGTGGGGCAGTTCTTC.

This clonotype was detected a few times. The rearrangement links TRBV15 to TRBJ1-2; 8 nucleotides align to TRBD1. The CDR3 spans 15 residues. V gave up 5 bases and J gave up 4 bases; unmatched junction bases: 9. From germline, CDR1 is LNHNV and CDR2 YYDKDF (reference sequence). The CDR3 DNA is TGTGCCACCAGCCGCCCGGACAGGGACAGCTATGGCTACACCTTC. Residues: CATSRPDRDSYGYTF.

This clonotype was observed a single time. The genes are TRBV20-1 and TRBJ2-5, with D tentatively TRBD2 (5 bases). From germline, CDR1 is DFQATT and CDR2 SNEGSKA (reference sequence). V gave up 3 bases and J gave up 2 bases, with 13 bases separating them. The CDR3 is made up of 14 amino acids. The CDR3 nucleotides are TGCAGTGCTAGCGGACTGGCGAATCAAGAGACCCAGTACTTC. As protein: CSASGLANQETQYF.

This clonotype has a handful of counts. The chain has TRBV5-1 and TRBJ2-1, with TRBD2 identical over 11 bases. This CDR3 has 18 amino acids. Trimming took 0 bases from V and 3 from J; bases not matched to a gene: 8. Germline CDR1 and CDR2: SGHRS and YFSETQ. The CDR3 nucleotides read TGCGCCAGCAGCTTGGAAGGTTTGGGGACTAGCGGCTACAATGAGCAGTTCTTC. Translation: CASSLEGLGTSGYNEQFF.

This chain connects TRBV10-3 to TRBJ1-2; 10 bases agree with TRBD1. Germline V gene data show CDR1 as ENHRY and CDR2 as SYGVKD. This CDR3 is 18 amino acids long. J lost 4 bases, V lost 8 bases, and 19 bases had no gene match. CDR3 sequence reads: CAICRGADRGFRAYGYTF. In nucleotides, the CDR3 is TGTGCCATCTGTCGCGGGGCGGACAGGGGGTTTCGTGCCTATGGCTACACCTTC.

CDR3 DNA: TGCGCCAGCAGCCGGGGACATTTTAGCACAGATACGCAGTATTTT. This sequence encodes CASSRGHFSTDTQYF. V and J are TRBV5-1 and TRBJ2-3; D is possibly TRBD1 (6 bases). V lost 4 bases and J lost 0, with 12 bases in between. Germline V gene data show CDR1 as SGHRS and CDR2 as YFSETQ. The CDR3 is 15 amino acids.

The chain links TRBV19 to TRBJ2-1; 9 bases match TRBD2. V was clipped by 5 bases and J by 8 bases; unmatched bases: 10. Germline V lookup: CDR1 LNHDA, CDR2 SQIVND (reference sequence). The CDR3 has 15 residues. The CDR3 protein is CASSPRTSVVDEQFF. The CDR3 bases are TGTGCCAGTAGTCCAAGGACTAGCGTAGTCGATGAGCAGTTCTTC.

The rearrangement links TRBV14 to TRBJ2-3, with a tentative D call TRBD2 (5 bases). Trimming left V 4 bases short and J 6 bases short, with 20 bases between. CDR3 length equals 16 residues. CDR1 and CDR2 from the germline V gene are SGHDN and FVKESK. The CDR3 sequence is CASSLRLTGHKDTQYF. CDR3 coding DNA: TGTGCCAGCAGCCTCAGACTAACGGGCCACAAGGATACGCAGTATTTT. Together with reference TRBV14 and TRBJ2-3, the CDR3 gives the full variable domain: EAGVTQFPSHSVIEKGQTVTLRCDPISGHDNLYWYRRVMGKEIKFLLHFVKESKQDESGMPNNRFLAERTGGTYSTLKVQPAELEDSGVYFCASSLRLTGHKDTQYFGPGTRLTVL.

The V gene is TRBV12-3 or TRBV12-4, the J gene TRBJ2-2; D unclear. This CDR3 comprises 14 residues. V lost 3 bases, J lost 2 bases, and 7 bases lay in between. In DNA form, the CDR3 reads TGTGCCAGCAGTTTTACAGATAACACCGGGGAGCTGTTTTTT. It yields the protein CASSFTDNTGELFF.

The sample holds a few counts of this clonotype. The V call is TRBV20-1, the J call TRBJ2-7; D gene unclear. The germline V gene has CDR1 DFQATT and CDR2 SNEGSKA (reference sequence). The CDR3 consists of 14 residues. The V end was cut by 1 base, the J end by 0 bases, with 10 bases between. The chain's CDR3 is CSARAGHSSYEQYF. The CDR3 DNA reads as TGCAGTGCTAGAGCAGGTCATAGCTCCTACGAGCAGTACTTC.

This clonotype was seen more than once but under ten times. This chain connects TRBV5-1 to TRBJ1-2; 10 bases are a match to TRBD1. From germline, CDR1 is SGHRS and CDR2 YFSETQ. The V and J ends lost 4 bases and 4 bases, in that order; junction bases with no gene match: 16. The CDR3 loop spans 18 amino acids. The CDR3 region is CASSGRRDRGPTGYGYTF. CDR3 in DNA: TGCGCCAGCAGCGGCCGACGGGACAGGGGACCCACGGGCTATGGCTACACCTTC.

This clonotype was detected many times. The CDR3 loop reads CASSDRVFVTDTQYF. The CDR3 region has the DNA TGTGCCAGCAGTGACAGGGTGTTTGTGACAGATACGCAGTATTTT. The genes are TRBV2 and TRBJ2-3; D possibly corresponds to TRBD1 (5 bases). CDR1 SNHLY and CDR2 FYNNEI come from the germline V gene. The CDR3 spans 15 residues. V was shortened by 3 bases and J by 3 bases, with 13 bases between the two germline ends.

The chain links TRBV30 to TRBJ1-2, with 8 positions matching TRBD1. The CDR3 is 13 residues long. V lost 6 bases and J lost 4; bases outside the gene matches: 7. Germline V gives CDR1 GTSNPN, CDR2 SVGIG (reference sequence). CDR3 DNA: TGTGCCTGCCTCACCGGACAGGGCTATGGCTACACCTTC. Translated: CACLTGQGYGYTF.

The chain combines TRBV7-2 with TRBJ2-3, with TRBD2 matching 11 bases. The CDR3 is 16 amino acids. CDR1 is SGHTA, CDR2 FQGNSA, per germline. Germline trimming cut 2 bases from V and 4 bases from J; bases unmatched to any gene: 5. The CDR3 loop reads CASSLRSGRVADTQYF. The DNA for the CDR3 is TGTGCCAGCAGCTTACGTAGCGGGAGGGTGGCAGATACGCAGTATTTT.

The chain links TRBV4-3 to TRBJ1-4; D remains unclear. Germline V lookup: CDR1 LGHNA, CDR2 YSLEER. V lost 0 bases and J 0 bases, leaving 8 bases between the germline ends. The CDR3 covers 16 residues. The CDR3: CASSQDRTATNEKLFF. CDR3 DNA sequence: TGCGCCAGCAGCCAAGATCGGACCGCAACTAATGAAAAACTGTTTTTT.

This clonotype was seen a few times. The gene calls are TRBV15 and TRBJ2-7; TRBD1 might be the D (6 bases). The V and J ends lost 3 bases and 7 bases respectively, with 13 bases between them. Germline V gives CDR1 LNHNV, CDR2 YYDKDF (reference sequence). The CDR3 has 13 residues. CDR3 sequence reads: CATSRPDRTEQYF. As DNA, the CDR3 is TGTGCCACCAGCAGGCCGGACAGAACTGAGCAGTACTTC.